This TCR beta chain was sequenced during a study of shared clonotypes between healthy human individuals. V was clipped by 8 bases and J by 6 bases; unmatched bases: 6. This CDR3 contains 12 residues. CDR1 and CDR2 from the germline V gene are MNHEY and SMNVEV (reference sequence). The method was immunoSEQ multiplex PCR; TCRdb's version includes in-frame clones alone and lacks a portion of them. The profile covers fewer than 600,000 clones, with approximately 85% appearing a single time and 10% to 15% taken by the ten largest. This clonotype was sampled from a woman aged 40 to 55 in good health. Some clones in this sample may be carry-over from other donors' samples. Sequencing input: PBMCs. The V gene is TRBV27, the J gene TRBJ2-7; 8 bases fit TRBD1. CDR3: CASRTGFREQYF. Written as DNA, the CDR3 is TGTGCCAGCCGGACAGGGTTCCGCGAGCAGTACTTC.